One sample yielded the 27 T cell receptor beta chains listed below, sequenced in a study of T cell responses to AZD1222 COVID-19 vaccine. Sequencing used immunoSEQ multiplex PCR; TCRdb keeps in-frame clones, though not all of them. The repertoire includes some 120,000 clones, roughly 90% of them detected once, and approximately 8% sits in the top ten. The specimen was peripheral blood, collected 28 days after the second AZD1222 dose. These receptor sequences come from an adult who received the AZD1222 COVID-19 vaccine.

V is TRBV3-1 (or the pseudogene TRBV3-2) and J is TRBJ1-1; 9 nucleotides line up with TRBD1. Germline V gene lookup returns CDR1 LGHDT and CDR2 YNNKEL (reference sequence). The CDR3 spans 14 residues. V shed 6 bases, J shed 4 bases, and the junction held 6 bases outside the gene matches. For the CDR3, the DNA is TGTGCCAGCAGGTCCACAGGGGGCCCCACTGAAGCTTTCTTT. Translation: CASRSTGGPTEAFF.

The rearrangement links TRBV5-4 to TRBJ2-6; TRBD2 might be the D (6 bases). This CDR3 has 15 residues. The germline V gene encodes CDR1 SGHNT and CDR2 YYREEE (reference sequence). V was pared by 5 bases and J by 0 bases, with 9 bases between. For the CDR3, the DNA is TGTGCCAGCAGTTGGAGGGACTCTGGGGCCAACGTCCTGACTTTC. As protein: CASSWRDSGANVLTF. The variable domain in full, completed from reference TRBV5-4 and TRBJ2-6, reads ETGVTQSPTHLIKTRGQQVTLRCSSQSGHNTVSWYQQALGQGPQFIFQYYREEENGRGNFPPRFSGLQFPNYSSELNVNALELDDSALYLCASSWRDSGANVLTFGAGSRLTVL.

This chain links TRBV27 with TRBJ2-7; tentative D call: TRBD2 (5 bases). Germline CDR1 reads MNHEY; CDR2 reads SMNVEV (reference sequence). The CDR3 has 14 residues. Trimming took 3 bases from V and 2 from J, leaving 11 bases between them. CDR3 sequence: CASSLGLRAYEQYF. The CDR3 DNA reads TGTGCCAGCAGTTTGGGCCTGAGGGCCTACGAGCAGTACTTC.

The V and J genes are TRBV19 and TRBJ2-3; 7 nucleotides line up with TRBD2. This CDR3 comprises 15 residues. The germline V gene has CDR1 LNHDA and CDR2 SQIVND (reference sequence). V lost 10 bases and J lost 4; bases outside the gene matches: 14. CDR3 bases: TGTGCCACCACAACCTGGGGGGAGGGACCAGATACGCAGTATTTT. It codes for CATTTWGEGPDTQYF.

The chain carries TRBV6-2 or TRBV6-3 and TRBJ2-7, with D maybe TRBD2 (6 bases). The CDR3 has 14 residues. Germline CDR1 is MNHEY and CDR2 is SVGEGT. Trimming removed 6 bases at V and 0 bases at J, with 12 bases between. The CDR3, as DNA: TGTGCCAGCAGCTCGGACGGGAGCTCCTACGAGCAGTACTTC. It is translated as CASSSDGSSYEQYF.

The chain has TRBV19 and TRBJ1-1; 8 positions match TRBD1. With 5 bases clipped from V and 0 bases from J, the junction kept 11 bases outside the gene matches. This CDR3 is built from 17 residues. Germline V gene lookup returns CDR1 LNHDA and CDR2 SQIVND (reference sequence). The CDR3: CASSRGPRQGMNTEAFF. Written as DNA, the CDR3 is TGTGCCAGTAGTCGGGGGCCCCGACAGGGGATGAACACTGAAGCTTTCTTT. The full variable domain, rest sourced from reference TRBV19 and TRBJ1-1, is DGGITQSPKYLFRKEGQNVTLSCEQNLNHDAMYWYRQDPGQGLRLIYYSQIVNDFQKGDIAEGYSVSREKKESFPLTVTSAQKNPTAFYLCASSRGPRQGMNTEAFFGQGTRLTVV.

The chain carries TRBV27 and TRBJ1-2, with D maybe TRBD1 (5 bases). V lost 4 bases to trimming and J lost 2 bases, with 8 bases between them. The CDR3 runs 13 residues. CDR1 MNHEY and CDR2 SMNVEV come from the germline V gene (reference sequence). The CDR3 coding sequence is TGTGCCAGCAGTTGGGACGGAAACTATGGCTACACCTTC. Its protein is CASSWDGNYGYTF.

This chain links TRBV7-2 with TRBJ1-5; no clear D gene. V was shortened by 5 bases and J by 3 bases, with 11 bases between the two germline ends. CDR3 length: 14 residues. Germline assignment: CDR1 SGHTA and CDR2 FQGNSA. The CDR3 is CASSIDGPNQPQHF. DNA for the CDR3: TGTGCCAGCAGCATTGACGGACCCAATCAGCCCCAGCATTTT.

The rearrangement joins TRBV6-2 or TRBV6-3 to TRBJ2-1; 9 nucleotides align to TRBD2. The CDR3 runs to 15 residues. V was pared by 4 bases and J by 7 bases, with 8 bases of the junction left unmatched. Germline CDR1 and CDR2: MNHEY and SVGEGT. The CDR3: CASSSPAGGMNEQFF. The CDR3, as DNA: TGTGCCAGCAGTTCTCCGGCGGGGGGGATGAATGAGCAGTTCTTC.

The chain recombines TRBV11-3 with TRBJ1-3; D is unclear. Per germline, CDR1 SGHNT and CDR2 YENEEA. Trimming took off 1 base at V and 4 bases at J, with 5 bases between the two ends. This CDR3 region has 13 residues. In nucleotides, the CDR3 is TGTGCCAGCAGCTTAGTGGACGGAAACACCATATATTTT. It is translated as CASSLVDGNTIYF. Based on the CDR3 plus reference TRBV11-3 and TRBJ1-3, the full variable domain is EAGVVQSPRYKIIEKKQPVAFWCNPISGHNTLYWYLQNLGQGPELLIRYENEEAVDDSQLPKDRFSAERLKGVDSTLKIQPAELGDSAVYLCASSLVDGNTIYFGEGSWLTVV.

The chain recombines TRBV7-9 with TRBJ1-2, with no clear D. The germline CDR1 and CDR2 sequences are SEHNR and FQNEAQ (reference sequence). V was cut by 5 bases and J by 2 bases, with 18 bases left in between. This CDR3 is built from 16 residues. The CDR3 here is CASSQTSGEANYGYTF. In nucleotides, the CDR3 is TGTGCCAGCAGCCAAACTTCTGGGGAAGCCAACTATGGCTACACCTTC.

The sample holds one count of this clone. The genes are TRBV3-1 (or the pseudogene TRBV3-2) and TRBJ1-4; 9 bases are a match to TRBD1. CDR1 and CDR2 from the germline V gene are LGHDT and YNNKEL (reference sequence). With 1 base clipped from V and 6 bases from J, the junction kept 3 bases outside the gene matches. The CDR3 sequence is 15 residues long. The DNA of the CDR3 is TGTGCCAGCAGCCAAGCGGGGACAGGGTATGAAAAACTGTTTTTT. Its protein product is CASSQAGTGYEKLFF.

The chain has TRBV27 and TRBJ1-2; D gene uncertain. V was trimmed by 2 bases and J by 2 bases, leaving 9 bases between them. Per germline, CDR1 MNHEY and CDR2 SMNVEV (reference sequence). The CDR3 contains 14 residues. In DNA, the CDR3 is TGTGCCAGCAGTTTAGGTCCGCGGAACTATGGCTACACCTTC. It specifies CASSLGPRNYGYTF.

The chain is built from TRBV7-9 and TRBJ2-5, with 7 bases that match TRBD2. Germline CDR1 and CDR2: SEHNR and FQNEAQ (reference sequence). Trimming at V came to 7 bases and at J to 5 bases, leaving 7 bases not matched to a gene. The length of the CDR3 is 13 residues. The CDR3 nucleotides are TGTGCCAGCAACGTAATCGGGAGGGAGACCCAGTACTTC. Protein product: CASNVIGRETQYF.

The chain links TRBV24-1 to TRBJ2-1, with 7 bases that match TRBD1. The CDR3 has 16 amino acids. Trimming took 3 bases from V and 0 from J; bases not matched to a gene: 4. CDR1 and CDR2 (germline): KGHDR, SFDVKD. The CDR3 loop reads CATSDPGTDSYNEQFF. In DNA form, the CDR3 reads TGTGCCACCAGTGATCCGGGGACAGACTCCTACAATGAGCAGTTCTTC.

The chain is built from TRBV5-6 and TRBJ1-1; D is unresolved. The CDR3 contains 13 residues. Germline loops: CDR1 SGHDT, CDR2 YYEEEE. V lost 1 base, J lost 4 bases, and 8 bases lay in between. CDR3 nucleotides: TGTGCCAGCAGCTTGTACAAAAGCACTGAAGCTTTCTTT. Translation: CASSLYKSTEAFF.

V usage is TRBV24-1 and J usage is TRBJ1-2, with 10 bases matching TRBD1. The ends lost 4 bases at V and 8 bases at J; junction bases unmatched: 6. Germline CDR1 reads KGHDR; CDR2 reads SFDVKD. The CDR3 spans 14 residues. The CDR3 DNA reads TGTGCCACCAGTGACCGACAGGGGGCCAGCGGCTACACCTTC. Encoded protein: CATSDRQGASGYTF.

This clone occurred once. The chain employs TRBV18 and TRBJ1-4; D is ambiguous. The CDR3 totals 17 residues. Trimming stripped 1 base from V and 8 bases from J, with 20 bases between. Per the germline V gene, CDR1 is KGHSH and CDR2 is LQKENI. CDR3 loop: CASSPRNPAGSEEKLFF. CDR3 bases: TGTGCCAGCTCACCACGGAATCCGGCGGGGTCGGAAGAAAAACTGTTTTTT.

The rearrangement links TRBV7-6 to TRBJ1-5; D is perhaps TRBD1 (5 bases). CDR1 is SGHVS, CDR2 FNYEAQ, per germline. V lost 0 bases and J 6 bases, leaving 15 bases between the germline ends. The CDR3 sequence is 16 residues long. CDR3 DNA: TGTGCCAGCAGCTTAGCGTCCGGGGGACGTGGTCAGCCCCAGCATTTT. Translation gives CASSLASGGRGQPQHF.

The chain recombines TRBV12-3 or TRBV12-4 with TRBJ1-1; D gene ambiguous. The ends were cut back, 3 bases at V and 8 bases at J, with 13 bases in the middle. This CDR3 region has 13 residues. CDR3 coding DNA: TGTGCCAGCAGTTTTGGGCCCGGGAGGGAAGCTTTCTTT. Encoded protein: CASSFGPGREAFF.

Comment on this clone: This sample also contains other DNA sequences that code for the same CDR3. The V and J genes are TRBV4-1 and TRBJ2-1; 11 nucleotides match TRBD1. Germline lookup yields CDR1 MGHRA and CDR2 YSYEKL. Germline trimming cut 3 bases from V and 8 bases from J; bases unmatched to any gene: 0. CDR3 length: 13 residues. In DNA form, the CDR3 reads TGCGCCAGCAGCCAGGGACAGGGGGATGAGCAGTTCTTC. Amino acids: CASSQGQGDEQFF.

V usage is TRBV7-9 and J usage is TRBJ2-3, with D possibly called TRBD1 or TRBD2 (5 bases each). The CDR3 loop spans 16 amino acids. The V gene lost 2 bases and the J gene lost 4 bases, with 16 bases spanning the gap. Germline V gene data show CDR1 as SEHNR and CDR2 as FQNEAQ (reference sequence). The CDR3 DNA follows: TGTGCCAGCAGCTTAAACGGGTTAGGGACCGCAGATACGCAGTATTTT. Amino acids: CASSLNGLGTADTQYF.

This clone was seen only once. V is TRBV19 and J is TRBJ2-7; D uncertain. The CDR3 length is 16 residues. Trimming stripped 8 bases from V and 1 base from J, with 21 bases between. From germline, CDR1 is LNHDA and CDR2 SQIVND (reference sequence). As DNA, the CDR3 is TGTGCCAGTTCCCGCGGCAAGGGCACCTTTTCCTACGAGCAGTACTTC. Translated, it gives CASSRGKGTFSYEQYF. Variable domain in full (rest from reference TRBV19 and TRBJ2-7): DGGITQSPKYLFRKEGQNVTLSCEQNLNHDAMYWYRQDPGQGLRLIYYSQIVNDFQKGDIAEGYSVSREKKESFPLTVTSAQKNPTAFYLCASSRGKGTFSYEQYFGPGTRLTVT.

The chain joins TRBV18 to TRBJ1-2; 12 nucleotides match TRBD1. Per germline, CDR1 KGHSH and CDR2 LQKENI. J gave up 4 bases and V 2 bases, and 11 bases lay outside the gene matches. CDR3 size: 18 residues. The DNA for the CDR3 is TGTGCCAGCTCACCAGTGGGGACAGGGGGCCCCGTAGTCTATGGCTACACCTTC. Translating it yields CASSPVGTGGPVVYGYTF.

The rearrangement links TRBV7-2 to TRBJ1-2, with D unresolved. CDR3 length: 15 amino acids. The germline V gene encodes CDR1 SGHTA and CDR2 FQGNSA. The V gene lost 5 bases and the J gene lost 0 bases, with 13 bases spanning the gap. The CDR3 here is CASSPRWPPNYGYTF. CDR3 DNA sequence: TGTGCCAGCAGCCCCCGCTGGCCCCCTAACTATGGCTACACCTTC.

This clone came up once. V is TRBV9 and J is TRBJ2-5; TRBD2 might be the D (6 bases). Trimming removed 3 bases from V and 4 bases from J, with 16 bases in between. In germline, CDR1 is SGDLS, CDR2 YYNGEE. The CDR3 extends over 15 amino acids. CDR3 amino acids: CASSGGPRGRETQYF. CDR3 DNA sequence: TGTGCCAGCAGCGGGGGTCCGCGGGGTCGAGAGACCCAGTACTTC.

The chain employs TRBV6-5 and TRBJ2-1; D is unresolved. Germline loops: CDR1 MNHEY, CDR2 SVGAGI. This CDR3 is 12 amino acids long. The ends were cut back, 7 bases at V and 6 bases at J, with 10 bases in the middle. The CDR3, as DNA: TGTGCCAGCAACCTAGGACGCAATGAGCAGTTCTTC. It specifies CASNLGRNEQFF.